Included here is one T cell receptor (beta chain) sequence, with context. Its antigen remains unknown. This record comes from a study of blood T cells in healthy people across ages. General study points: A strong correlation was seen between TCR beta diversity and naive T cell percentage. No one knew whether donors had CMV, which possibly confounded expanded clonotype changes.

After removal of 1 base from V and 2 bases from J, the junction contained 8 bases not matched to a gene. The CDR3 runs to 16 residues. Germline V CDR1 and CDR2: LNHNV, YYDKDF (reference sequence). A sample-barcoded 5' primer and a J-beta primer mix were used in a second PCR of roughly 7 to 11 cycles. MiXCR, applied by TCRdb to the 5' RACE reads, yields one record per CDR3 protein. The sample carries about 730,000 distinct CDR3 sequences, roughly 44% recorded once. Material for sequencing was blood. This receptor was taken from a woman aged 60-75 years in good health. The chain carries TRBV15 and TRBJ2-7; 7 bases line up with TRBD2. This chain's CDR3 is CATSRGEGLPAYEQYF. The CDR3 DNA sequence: TGTGCCACCAGCAGAGGGGAGGGATTACCCGCCTACGAGCAGTACTTC.